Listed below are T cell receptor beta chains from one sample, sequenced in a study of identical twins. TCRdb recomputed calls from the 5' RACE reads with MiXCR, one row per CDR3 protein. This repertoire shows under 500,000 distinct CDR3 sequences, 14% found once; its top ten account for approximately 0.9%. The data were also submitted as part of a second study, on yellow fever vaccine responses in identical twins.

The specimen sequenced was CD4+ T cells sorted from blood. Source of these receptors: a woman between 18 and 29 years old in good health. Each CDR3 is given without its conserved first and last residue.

cdr3_aa: ASSPLGSGSYEQY
v_call: TRBV18
j_call: TRBJ2-7

cdr3_aa: ASSEDRLARAHSTDTQY
v_call: TRBV2
j_call: TRBJ2-3

cdr3_aa: SARSTSGGTNEQF
v_call: TRBV20-1
j_call: TRBJ2-1

cdr3_aa: ASSPRQNTGELF
v_call: TRBV18
j_call: TRBJ2-2

cdr3_aa: AWSSRLGRTEAF
v_call: TRBV30
j_call: TRBJ1-1

cdr3_aa: ASSEELQETQY
v_call: TRBV2
j_call: TRBJ2-5

cdr3_aa: ASSSSTVTYEQY
v_call: TRBV7-6
j_call: TRBJ2-7

cdr3_aa: ASKTGTGTYNEQF
v_call: TRBV5-1
j_call: TRBJ2-1

cdr3_aa: ASSQDQRGADTGELF
v_call: TRBV4-2
j_call: TRBJ2-2

cdr3_aa: ASSPGTSSKNIQY
v_call: TRBV5-1
j_call: TRBJ2-4

cdr3_aa: ASSAQEGGYT
v_call: TRBV2
j_call: TRBJ1-2

cdr3_aa: ASSLLTGNPFGSPLH
v_call: TRBV7-9
j_call: TRBJ1-6

cdr3_aa: AISALGTQF
v_call: TRBV10-3
j_call: TRBJ2-1

cdr3_aa: SASRIAGGSNEQY
v_call: TRBV20-1
j_call: TRBJ2-7

cdr3_aa: ASSQGTADTQY
v_call: TRBV6-2/TRBV6-3
j_call: TRBJ2-3

cdr3_aa: AISLTSPRGDTQY
v_call: TRBV10-3
j_call: TRBJ2-3

cdr3_aa: ASSPSRQNTGELF
v_call: TRBV18
j_call: TRBJ2-2

cdr3_aa: ASSLTGITYNEQF
v_call: TRBV6-5
j_call: TRBJ2-1

cdr3_aa: ASSLEGLAGHEQF
v_call: TRBV5-1
j_call: TRBJ2-1

cdr3_aa: ASRPGTGLYEQY
v_call: TRBV6-2/TRBV6-3
j_call: TRBJ2-7

cdr3_aa: ASRKLGSVETQY
v_call: TRBV27
j_call: TRBJ2-5